This TCR beta chain was sequenced during a study of shared T cell receptors in the human thymus. The CDR3 has 11 residues. Germline-derived CDR1 and CDR2 are SGHDT and YYEEEE. V was clipped by 2 bases and J by 5 bases, with 4 bases between them. Some clones are missing from TCRdb's copy, which holds only in-frame ones; the method was immunoSEQ multiplex PCR. The repertoire consists of under 700,000 clones, with 75% to 80% occurring once and the leading ten covering about 0.013%. These data were also reused for a study on human thymus T cells. According to that study: Thymus tissue for the work was resected from patients undergoing corrective heart surgery. Thymic and blood repertoires seemed to favor certain V and J genes. There were highly overlapping thymic repertoires among unrelated individuals, as related research reported.

The sequence was collected from a boy less than two years old with a congenital heart defect. The genes are TRBV5-6 and TRBJ2-5; no clear D. The sequencing sample was made of thymocytes. For the CDR3, the DNA is TGTGCCAGCAGCTTTCTGGAGACCCAGTACTTC. Translation: CASSFLETQYF.